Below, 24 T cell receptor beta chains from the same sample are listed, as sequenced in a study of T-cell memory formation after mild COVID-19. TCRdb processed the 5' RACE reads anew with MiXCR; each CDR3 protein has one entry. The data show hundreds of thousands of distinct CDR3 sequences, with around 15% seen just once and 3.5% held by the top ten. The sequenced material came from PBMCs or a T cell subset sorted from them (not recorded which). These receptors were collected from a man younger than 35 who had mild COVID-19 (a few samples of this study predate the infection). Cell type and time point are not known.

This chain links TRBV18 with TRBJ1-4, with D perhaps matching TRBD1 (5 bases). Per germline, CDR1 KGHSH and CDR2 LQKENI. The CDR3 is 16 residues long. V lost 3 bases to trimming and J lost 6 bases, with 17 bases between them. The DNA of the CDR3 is TGTGCCAGCTCACCGAACTGGGGACGGGGGGATGAAAAACTGTTTTTT. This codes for CASSPNWGRGDEKLFF.

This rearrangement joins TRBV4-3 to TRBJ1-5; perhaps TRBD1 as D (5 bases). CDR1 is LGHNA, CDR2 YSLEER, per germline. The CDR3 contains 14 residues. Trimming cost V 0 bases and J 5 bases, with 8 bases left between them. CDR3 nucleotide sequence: TGCGCCAGCAGCCAAGAATTGGGGGATCAGCCCCAGCATTTT. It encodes CASSQELGDQPQHF.

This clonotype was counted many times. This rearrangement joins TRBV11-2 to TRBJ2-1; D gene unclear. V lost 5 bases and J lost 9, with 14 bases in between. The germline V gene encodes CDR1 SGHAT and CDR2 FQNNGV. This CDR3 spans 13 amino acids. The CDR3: CASSQGRVGEQFF. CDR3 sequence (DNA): TGTGCCAGCAGCCAAGGGCGTGTGGGTGAGCAGTTCTTC.

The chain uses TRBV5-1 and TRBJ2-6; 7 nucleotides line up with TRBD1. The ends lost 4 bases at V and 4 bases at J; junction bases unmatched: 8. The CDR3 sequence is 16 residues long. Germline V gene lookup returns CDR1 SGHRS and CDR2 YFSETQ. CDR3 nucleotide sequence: TGCGCCAGCAGCGGATTGACAGGGACCGGGGCCAACGTCCTGACTTTC. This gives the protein CASSGLTGTGANVLTF.

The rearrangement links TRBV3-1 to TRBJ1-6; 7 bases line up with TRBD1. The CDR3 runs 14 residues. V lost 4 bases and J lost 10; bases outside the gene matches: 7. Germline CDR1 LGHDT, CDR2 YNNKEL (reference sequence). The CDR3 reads CASSRQGAQSPLHF. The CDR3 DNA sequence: TGTGCCAGCAGCCGACAGGGAGCCCAATCACCCCTCCACTTT. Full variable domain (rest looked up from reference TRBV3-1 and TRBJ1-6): DTAVSQTPKYLVTQMGNDKSIKCEQNLGHDTMYWYKQDSKKFLKIMFSYNNKELIINETVPNRFSPKSPDKAHLNLHINSLELGDSAVYFCASSRQGAQSPLHFGNGTRLTVT.

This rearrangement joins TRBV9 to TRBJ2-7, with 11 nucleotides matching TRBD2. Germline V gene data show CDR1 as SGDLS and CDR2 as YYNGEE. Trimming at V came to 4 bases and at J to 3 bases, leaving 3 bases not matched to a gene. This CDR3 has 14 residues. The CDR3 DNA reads TGTGCCAGCAGCTCCGGGACTAGCGGCTACGAGCAGTACTTC. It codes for CASSSGTSGYEQYF.

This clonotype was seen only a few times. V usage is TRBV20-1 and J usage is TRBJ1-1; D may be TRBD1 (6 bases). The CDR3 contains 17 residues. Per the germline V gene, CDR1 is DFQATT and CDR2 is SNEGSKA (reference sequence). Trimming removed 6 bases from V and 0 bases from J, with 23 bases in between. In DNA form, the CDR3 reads TGCAGTGCGGCCCTGACAGGTAGAACCCCAATGAACACTGAAGCTTTCTTT. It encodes CSAALTGRTPMNTEAFF.

CDR3 nucleotides: TGTGCCAGCAGCTTGGGCGGGGTACGCACCGGGGAGCTGTTTTTT. Its translation: CASSLGGVRTGELFF. The chain employs TRBV5-4 and TRBJ2-2; a possible D gene is TRBD2 (6 bases). The V gene lost 0 bases and the J gene lost 4 bases, with 10 bases spanning the gap. The CDR3 is made up of 15 amino acids. Germline-derived CDR1 and CDR2 are SGHNT and YYREEE (reference sequence).

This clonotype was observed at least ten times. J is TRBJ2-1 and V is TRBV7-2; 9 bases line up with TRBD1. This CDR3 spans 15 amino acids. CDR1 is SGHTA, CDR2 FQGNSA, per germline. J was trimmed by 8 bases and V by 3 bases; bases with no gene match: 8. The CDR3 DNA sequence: TGTGCCAGCAGCTTGGGGGACAGGGATTTCGATGAGCAGTTCTTC. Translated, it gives CASSLGDRDFDEQFF.

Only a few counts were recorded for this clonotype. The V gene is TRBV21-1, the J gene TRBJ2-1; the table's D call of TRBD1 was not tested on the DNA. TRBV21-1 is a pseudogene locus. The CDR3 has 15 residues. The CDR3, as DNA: TGTGCCAGCAGCCCCGGGACAGGGGGAGTGAATGAGCAGTTCTTC. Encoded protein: CASSPGTGGVNEQFF.

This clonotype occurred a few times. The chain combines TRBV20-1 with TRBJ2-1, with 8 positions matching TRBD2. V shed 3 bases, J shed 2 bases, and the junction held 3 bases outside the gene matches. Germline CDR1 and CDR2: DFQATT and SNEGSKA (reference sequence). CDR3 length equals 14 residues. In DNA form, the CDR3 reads TGCAGTGCTAGGCCGGGGGGGACCTACAATGAGCAGTTCTTC. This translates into CSARPGGTYNEQFF.

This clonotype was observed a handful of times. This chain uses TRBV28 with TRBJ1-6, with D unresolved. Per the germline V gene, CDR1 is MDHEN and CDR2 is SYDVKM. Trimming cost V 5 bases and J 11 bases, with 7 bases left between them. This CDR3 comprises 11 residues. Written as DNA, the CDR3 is TGTGCCAGCAGTACCGTGGCACCCCTCCACTTT. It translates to CASSTVAPLHF.

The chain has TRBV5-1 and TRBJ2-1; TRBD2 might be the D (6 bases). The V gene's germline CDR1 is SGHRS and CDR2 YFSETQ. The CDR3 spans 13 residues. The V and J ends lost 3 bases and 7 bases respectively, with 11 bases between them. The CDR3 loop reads CASSYPGGNEQFF. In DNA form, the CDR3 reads TGCGCCAGCAGCTATCCCGGGGGAAATGAGCAGTTCTTC.

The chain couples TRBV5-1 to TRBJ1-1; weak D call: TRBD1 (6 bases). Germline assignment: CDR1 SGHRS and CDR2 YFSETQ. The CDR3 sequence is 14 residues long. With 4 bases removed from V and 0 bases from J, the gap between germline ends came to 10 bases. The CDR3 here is CASSRTAMNTEAFF. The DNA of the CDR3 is TGCGCCAGCAGCCGGACAGCCATGAACACTGAAGCTTTCTTT. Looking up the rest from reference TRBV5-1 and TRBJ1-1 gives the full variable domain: KAGVTQTPRYLIKTRGQQVTLSCSPISGHRSVSWYQQTPGQGLQFLFEYFSETQRNKGNFPGRFSGRQFSNSRSEMNVSTLELGDSALYLCASSRTAMNTEAFFGQGTRLTVV.

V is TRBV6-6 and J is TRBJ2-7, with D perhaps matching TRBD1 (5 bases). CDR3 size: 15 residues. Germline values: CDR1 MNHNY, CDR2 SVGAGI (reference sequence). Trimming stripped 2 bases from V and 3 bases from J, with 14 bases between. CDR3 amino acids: CASSYGSETGYEQYV. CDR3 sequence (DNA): TGTGCCAGCAGTTACGGGTCGGAAACAGGCTACGAGCAGTACGTC.

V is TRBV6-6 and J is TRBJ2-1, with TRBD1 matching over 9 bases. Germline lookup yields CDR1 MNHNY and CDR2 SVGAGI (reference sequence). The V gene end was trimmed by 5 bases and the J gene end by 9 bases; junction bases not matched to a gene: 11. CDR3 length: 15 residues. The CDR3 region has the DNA TGTGCCAGCAGTCATCTCGGGACAGGGATTGGTGAGCAGTTCTTC. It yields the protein CASSHLGTGIGEQFF.

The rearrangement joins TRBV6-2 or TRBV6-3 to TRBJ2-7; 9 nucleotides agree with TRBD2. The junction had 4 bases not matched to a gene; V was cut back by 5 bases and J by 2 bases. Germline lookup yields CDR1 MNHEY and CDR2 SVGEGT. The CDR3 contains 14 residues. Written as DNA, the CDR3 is TGTGCCAGCAGTAGAGCTAGCGGGGCCTACGAGCAGTACTTC. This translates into CASSRASGAYEQYF.

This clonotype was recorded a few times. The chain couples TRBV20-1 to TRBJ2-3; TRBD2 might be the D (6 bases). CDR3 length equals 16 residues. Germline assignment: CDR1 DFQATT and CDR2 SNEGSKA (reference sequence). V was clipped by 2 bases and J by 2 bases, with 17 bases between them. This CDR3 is CSARHRGSLLTDTQYF. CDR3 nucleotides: TGCAGTGCTAGACACCGGGGGAGCCTGCTCACAGATACGCAGTATTTT.

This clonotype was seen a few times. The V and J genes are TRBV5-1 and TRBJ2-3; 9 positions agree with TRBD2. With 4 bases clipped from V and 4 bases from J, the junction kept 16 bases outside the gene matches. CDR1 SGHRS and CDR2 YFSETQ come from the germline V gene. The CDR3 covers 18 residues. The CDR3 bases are TGCGCCAGCAGCGTGGCCCTGGGCGGGGGGGCAAGGTCAGATACGCAGTATTTT. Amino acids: CASSVALGGGARSDTQYF.

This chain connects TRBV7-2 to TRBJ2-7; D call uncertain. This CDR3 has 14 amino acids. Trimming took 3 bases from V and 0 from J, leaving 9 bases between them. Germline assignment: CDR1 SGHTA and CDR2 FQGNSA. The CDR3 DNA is TGTGCCAGCAGCTTGGGCGACACCTCCTACGAGCAGTACTTC. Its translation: CASSLGDTSYEQYF.

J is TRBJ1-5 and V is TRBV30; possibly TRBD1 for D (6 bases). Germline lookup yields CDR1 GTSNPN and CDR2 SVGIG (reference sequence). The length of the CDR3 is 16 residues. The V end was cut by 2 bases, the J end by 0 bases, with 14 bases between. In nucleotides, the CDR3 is TGTGCCTGGAGTTTACCTTGGACAGATAGCAATCAGCCCCAGCATTTT. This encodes CAWSLPWTDSNQPQHF.

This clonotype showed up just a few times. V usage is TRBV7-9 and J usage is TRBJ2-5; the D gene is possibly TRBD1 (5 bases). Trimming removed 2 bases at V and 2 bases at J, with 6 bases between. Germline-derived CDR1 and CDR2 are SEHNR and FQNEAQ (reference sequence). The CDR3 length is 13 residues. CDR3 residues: CASSLRQQETQYF. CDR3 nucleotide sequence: TGTGCCAGCAGCTTAAGACAGCAAGAGACCCAGTACTTC.

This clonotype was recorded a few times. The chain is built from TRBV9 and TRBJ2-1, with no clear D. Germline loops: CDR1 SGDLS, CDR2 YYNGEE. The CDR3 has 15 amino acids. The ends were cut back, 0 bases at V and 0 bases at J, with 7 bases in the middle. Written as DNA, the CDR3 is TGTGCCAGCAGCGTAGACCCTTACTCCTACAATGAGCAGTTCTTC. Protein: CASSVDPYSYNEQFF.

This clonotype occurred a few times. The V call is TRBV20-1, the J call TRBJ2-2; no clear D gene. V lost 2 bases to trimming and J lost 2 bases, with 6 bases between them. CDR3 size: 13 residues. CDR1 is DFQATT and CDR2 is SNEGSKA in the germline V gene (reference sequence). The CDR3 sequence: CSARPQNTGELFF. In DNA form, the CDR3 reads TGCAGTGCTAGACCACAAAACACCGGGGAGCTGTTTTTT.